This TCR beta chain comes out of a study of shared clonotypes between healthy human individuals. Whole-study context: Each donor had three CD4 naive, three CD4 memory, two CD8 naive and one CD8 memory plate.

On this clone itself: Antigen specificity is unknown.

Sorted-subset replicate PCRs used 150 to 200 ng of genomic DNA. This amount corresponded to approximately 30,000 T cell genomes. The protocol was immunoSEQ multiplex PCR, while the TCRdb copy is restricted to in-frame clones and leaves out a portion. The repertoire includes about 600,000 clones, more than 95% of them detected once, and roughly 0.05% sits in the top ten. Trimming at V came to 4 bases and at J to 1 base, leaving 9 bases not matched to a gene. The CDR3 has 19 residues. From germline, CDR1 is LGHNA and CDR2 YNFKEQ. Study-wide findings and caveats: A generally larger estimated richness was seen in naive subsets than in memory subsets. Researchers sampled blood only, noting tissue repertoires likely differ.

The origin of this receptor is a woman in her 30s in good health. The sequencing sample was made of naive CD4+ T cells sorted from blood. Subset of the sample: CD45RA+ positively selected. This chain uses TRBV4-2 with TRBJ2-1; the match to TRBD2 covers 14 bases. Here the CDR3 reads CASSPAGTSGRESYNEQFF. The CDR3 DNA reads TGTGCCAGCAGCCCAGCCGGGACTAGCGGGAGAGAGTCCTACAATGAGCAGTTCTTC.